This entry lists 2 T cell receptor beta chains sequenced from one sample in a study of technical replicates of blood from a handful of donors. Some clones are missing from TCRdb's copy, which holds only in-frame ones; the method was immunoSEQ multiplex PCR. The sample has approximately 70,000 clones; 80% to 95% are singletons. The sample was T cells isolated from PBMCs. The origin of the receptors is a human donor in good health.

The genes are TRBV7-8 and TRBJ2-2, with TRBD2 identical over 10 bases. The CDR3 runs to 16 residues. With V trimmed by 2 bases and J by 7 bases, 7 bases remained unmatched. Germline V lookup: CDR1 SGHVS, CDR2 FQNEAQ. DNA for the CDR3: TGTGCCAGCAGCTTAAGGCTAGCGGGAGTGCTCGGGGAGCTGTTTTTT. Its protein product is CASSLRLAGVLGELFF.

This clone has a single count. The genes are TRBV4-3 and TRBJ2-7; tentatively, D is TRBD1 (6 bases). Germline lookup yields CDR1 LGHNA and CDR2 YSLEER. V gave up 3 bases and J gave up 6 bases, with 15 bases separating them. This CDR3 comprises 14 residues. The CDR3 nucleotides are TGCGCCAGCAGCCAGACAGTGACAGGCAGCGAGCAGTACTTC. Translated, it gives CASSQTVTGSEQYF.